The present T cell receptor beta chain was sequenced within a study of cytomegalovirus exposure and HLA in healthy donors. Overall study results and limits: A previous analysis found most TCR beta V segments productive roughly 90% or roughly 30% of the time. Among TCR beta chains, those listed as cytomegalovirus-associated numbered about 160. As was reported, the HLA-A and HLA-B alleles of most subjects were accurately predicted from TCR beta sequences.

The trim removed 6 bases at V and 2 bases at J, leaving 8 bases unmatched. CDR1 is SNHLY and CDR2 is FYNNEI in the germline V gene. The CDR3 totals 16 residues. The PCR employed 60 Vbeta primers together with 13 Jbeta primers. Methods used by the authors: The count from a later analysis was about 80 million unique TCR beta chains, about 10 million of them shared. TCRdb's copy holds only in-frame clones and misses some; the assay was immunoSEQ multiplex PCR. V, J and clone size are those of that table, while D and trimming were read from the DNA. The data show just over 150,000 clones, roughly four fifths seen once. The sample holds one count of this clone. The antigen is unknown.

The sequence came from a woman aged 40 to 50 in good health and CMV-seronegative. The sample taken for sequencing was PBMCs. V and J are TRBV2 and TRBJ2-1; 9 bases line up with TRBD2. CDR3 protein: CASRRTSATTYNEQFF. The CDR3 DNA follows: TGTGCCAGCAGAAGGACTAGCGCAACTACCTACAATGAGCAGTTCTTC.